The rows below give T cell receptor beta chains drawn from one sample of a study of technical replicates of blood from a handful of donors. Produced via immunoSEQ multiplex PCR; TCRdb's table is partial and in-frame only. This table holds tens of thousands of clones, 80% to 95% found once. The sample taken for sequencing was PBMCs. The source of these receptors is a human donor in good health. Some clones in this sample may be carry-over from other donors' samples. Both conserved end residues are part of each CDR3. Fields, in order: V gene, D gene, clone size, J gene, CDR3 length, CDR3 protein, CDR3 DNA. D genes are given only for firm matches. A row's size may be missing; if present it is once, few, many or a size class.

V gene: TRBV30
D gene: NA
clone size: NA
J gene: TRBJ1-2
CDR3 length: 10
CDR3 protein: CAWSPDGYTF
CDR3 DNA: TGTGCCTGGAGTCCCGATGGCTACACCTTC

V gene: TRBV7-9
D gene: NA
clone size: few
J gene: TRBJ1-1
CDR3 length: 13
CDR3 protein: CASSFREKAEAFF
CDR3 DNA: TGTGCCAGCAGCTTCAGGGAAAAAGCTGAAGCTTTCTTT

V gene: TRBV7-9
D gene: NA
clone size: NA
J gene: TRBJ2-2
CDR3 length: 17
CDR3 protein: CASSGAWRGRVTGELFF
CDR3 DNA: TGTGCCAGCAGCGGGGCGTGGAGGGGGCGCGTCACCGGGGAGCTGTTTTTT

V gene: TRBV5-1
D gene: NA
clone size: NA
J gene: TRBJ2-5
CDR3 length: 14
CDR3 protein: CASSWGRVEETQYF
CDR3 DNA: TGCGCCAGCAGCTGGGGCAGGGTGGAGGAGACCCAGTACTTC

V gene: TRBV6-5
D gene: NA
clone size: NA
J gene: TRBJ1-5
CDR3 length: 15
CDR3 protein: CASSYPRNSNQPQHF
CDR3 DNA: TGTGCCAGCAGTTACCCCAGAAATAGCAATCAGCCCCAGCATTTT

V gene: TRBV2
D gene: NA
clone size: NA
J gene: TRBJ2-1
CDR3 length: 15
CDR3 protein: CASSESQGPYNEQFF
CDR3 DNA: TGTGCCAGCAGTGAAAGTCAGGGGCCCTACAATGAGCAGTTCTTC

V gene: TRBV5-1
D gene: TRBD1
clone size: NA
J gene: TRBJ1-2
CDR3 length: 14
CDR3 protein: CASSPQDRGYGYTF
CDR3 DNA: TGCGCCAGCAGCCCACAGGACAGGGGCTATGGCTACACCTTC

V gene: TRBV5-6
D gene: TRBD2
clone size: medium-sized
J gene: TRBJ2-7
CDR3 length: 15
CDR3 protein: CASSGGLAGGYEQYF
CDR3 DNA: TGTGCCAGCAGCGGGGGACTAGCGGGGGGCTACGAGCAGTACTTC

V gene: TRBV19
D gene: NA
clone size: NA
J gene: TRBJ2-7
CDR3 length: 15
CDR3 protein: CASSIITNRVYEQYF
CDR3 DNA: TGTGCCAGTAGTATCATCACAAACAGAGTCTACGAGCAGTACTTC

V gene: TRBV5-5
D gene: NA
clone size: NA
J gene: TRBJ1-6
CDR3 length: 12
CDR3 protein: CASTWGVSPLHF
CDR3 DNA: TGTGCCAGCACTTGGGGGGTTTCACCCCTCCACTTT

V gene: TRBV7-9
D gene: TRBD1
clone size: NA
J gene: TRBJ2-3
CDR3 length: 15
CDR3 protein: CASSATGFSTDTQYF
CDR3 DNA: TGTGCCAGCAGCGCGACAGGGTTTAGCACAGATACGCAGTATTTT

V gene: TRBV4-2
D gene: TRBD2
clone size: NA
J gene: TRBJ2-7
CDR3 length: 14
CDR3 protein: CASSRTSGSNEQYF
CDR3 DNA: TGTGCCAGCAGTCGGACTAGCGGGAGTAACGAGCAGTACTTC

V gene: TRBV5-6
D gene: NA
clone size: once
J gene: TRBJ2-5
CDR3 length: 14
CDR3 protein: CASSFSGGQETQYF
CDR3 DNA: TGTGCCAGCAGCTTCTCTGGGGGGCAAGAGACCCAGTACTTC

V gene: TRBV7-9
D gene: NA
clone size: many
J gene: TRBJ1-6
CDR3 length: 15
CDR3 protein: CASKQGSSYNSPLHF
CDR3 DNA: TGTGCCAGCAAGCAGGGTTCCTCCTATAATTCACCCCTCCACTTT

V gene: TRBV5-1
D gene: NA
clone size: NA
J gene: TRBJ1-6
CDR3 length: 14
CDR3 protein: CASSPRGGNSPLHF
CDR3 DNA: TGCGCCAGCAGCCCGAGGGGGGGTAATTCACCCCTCCACTTT

V gene: TRBV6-5
D gene: NA
clone size: NA
J gene: TRBJ2-1
CDR3 length: 15
CDR3 protein: CASSYASGSYNEQFF
CDR3 DNA: TGTGCCAGCAGTTACGCATCAGGCAGTTACAATGAGCAGTTCTTC

V gene: TRBV18
D gene: NA
clone size: NA
J gene: TRBJ2-5
CDR3 length: 15
CDR3 protein: CASSQAGVGQETQYF
CDR3 DNA: TGTGCCAGCTCACAAGCAGGGGTTGGGCAAGAGACCCAGTACTTC

V gene: TRBV11-2
D gene: TRBD2
clone size: NA
J gene: TRBJ2-1
CDR3 length: 15
CDR3 protein: CASSRLAGSRNEQFF
CDR3 DNA: TGTGCCAGCAGCAGACTAGCGGGATCGCGGAATGAGCAGTTCTTC

V gene: TRBV7-9
D gene: NA
clone size: NA
J gene: TRBJ1-1
CDR3 length: 11
CDR3 protein: CASTWESEAFF
CDR3 DNA: TGTGCCAGCACCTGGGAGTCTGAAGCTTTCTTT

V gene: TRBV4-3
D gene: TRBD1
clone size: NA
J gene: TRBJ1-1
CDR3 length: 15
CDR3 protein: CASSQEPGQSTEAFF
CDR3 DNA: TGCGCCAGCAGCCAAGAGCCGGGACAGAGCACTGAAGCTTTCTTT

V gene: TRBV29-1
D gene: NA
clone size: once
J gene: TRBJ2-7
CDR3 length: 14
CDR3 protein: CSVEDSSGAYEQYF
CDR3 DNA: TGCAGCGTTGAAGATTCGTCAGGGGCCTACGAGCAGTACTTC

V gene: TRBV30
D gene: NA
clone size: NA
J gene: TRBJ2-3
CDR3 length: 13
CDR3 protein: CAWGGAGPDTQYF
CDR3 DNA: TGTGCCTGGGGGGGGGCAGGACCAGATACGCAGTATTTT

V gene: TRBV7-9
D gene: TRBD1
clone size: NA
J gene: TRBJ2-5
CDR3 length: 15
CDR3 protein: CASSGRQGAGETQYF
CDR3 DNA: TGTGCCAGCAGCGGGCGACAGGGGGCGGGGGAGACCCAGTACTTC

V gene: TRBV6-6
D gene: TRBD1
clone size: NA
J gene: TRBJ1-1
CDR3 length: 14
CDR3 protein: CASSKVDRDTEAFF
CDR3 DNA: TGTGCCAGCAGTAAGGTCGACAGGGACACTGAAGCTTTCTTT

V gene: TRBV4-3
D gene: TRBD1
clone size: NA
J gene: TRBJ2-7
CDR3 length: 15
CDR3 protein: CASSQGQGVEWEQYF
CDR3 DNA: TGCGCCAGCAGCCAAGGACAGGGCGTCGAATGGGAGCAGTACTTC

V gene: TRBV7-3
D gene: TRBD2
clone size: NA
J gene: TRBJ2-2
CDR3 length: 15
CDR3 protein: CASSLAGGNTGELFF
CDR3 DNA: TGTGCCAGCAGCCTTGCGGGGGGGAACACCGGGGAGCTGTTTTTT

V gene: TRBV13
D gene: TRBD2
clone size: NA
J gene: TRBJ2-1
CDR3 length: 13
CDR3 protein: CASSFAGEIEQFF
CDR3 DNA: TGTGCCAGCAGCTTTGCGGGGGAGATTGAGCAGTTCTTC

V gene: TRBV11-3
D gene: TRBD1
clone size: NA
J gene: TRBJ2-7
CDR3 length: 15
CDR3 protein: CASSSGTGESYEQYF
CDR3 DNA: TGTGCCAGCAGCTCAGGGACAGGGGAGTCCTACGAGCAGTACTTC

V gene: TRBV30
D gene: TRBD1
clone size: NA
J gene: TRBJ1-1
CDR3 length: 12
CDR3 protein: CAWSSGGPEAFF
CDR3 DNA: TGTGCCTGGAGTTCAGGGGGGCCTGAAGCTTTCTTT

V gene: TRBV6-5
D gene: TRBD1
clone size: NA
J gene: TRBJ1-1
CDR3 length: 14
CDR3 protein: CASSLRQGGTEAFF
CDR3 DNA: TGTGCCAGCAGCCTCAGACAGGGTGGGACTGAAGCTTTCTTT

V gene: TRBV5-1
D gene: NA
clone size: NA
J gene: TRBJ2-7
CDR3 length: 12
CDR3 protein: CASSYSGSSQYF
CDR3 DNA: TGCGCCAGCAGCTATAGCGGCAGCTCCCAGTACTTC

V gene: TRBV6-5
D gene: NA
clone size: NA
J gene: TRBJ1-5
CDR3 length: 13
CDR3 protein: CASSLHWSQPQHF
CDR3 DNA: TGTGCCAGCAGTCTCCATTGGAGTCAGCCCCAGCATTTT

V gene: TRBV28
D gene: NA
clone size: NA
J gene: TRBJ1-4
CDR3 length: 13
CDR3 protein: CASTQGTNEKLFF
CDR3 DNA: TGTGCCAGTACTCAGGGGACTAATGAAAAACTGTTTTTT

V gene: TRBV11-1
D gene: TRBD2
clone size: NA
J gene: TRBJ2-1
CDR3 length: 16
CDR3 protein: CASSLGAGAGYNEQFF
CDR3 DNA: TGTGCCAGCAGCTTAGGAGCGGGAGCTGGCTACAATGAGCAGTTCTTC

V gene: TRBV4-3
D gene: NA
clone size: NA
J gene: TRBJ2-1
CDR3 length: 13
CDR3 protein: CASSQKRGNEQFF
CDR3 DNA: TGCGCCAGCAGCCAAAAGCGAGGCAATGAGCAGTTCTTC

V gene: TRBV9
D gene: TRBD1
clone size: NA
J gene: TRBJ1-1
CDR3 length: 17
CDR3 protein: CASSVGGQGYKGTEAFF
CDR3 DNA: TGTGCCAGCAGCGTAGGTGGACAGGGTTACAAAGGCACTGAAGCTTTCTTT

V gene: TRBV30
D gene: TRBD2
clone size: once
J gene: TRBJ2-7
CDR3 length: 13
CDR3 protein: CAWSPSGPYEQYF
CDR3 DNA: TGTGCCTGGAGTCCTAGCGGTCCCTACGAGCAGTACTTC

V gene: TRBV6-1
D gene: NA
clone size: NA
J gene: TRBJ1-1
CDR3 length: 15
CDR3 protein: CASSHQGGDNTEAFF
CDR3 DNA: TGTGCCAGCAGCCACCAGGGAGGGGATAACACTGAAGCTTTCTTT

V gene: TRBV4-1
D gene: NA
clone size: few
J gene: TRBJ2-6
CDR3 length: 17
CDR3 protein: CASSQERRVSGANVLTF
CDR3 DNA: TGCGCCAGCAGCCAAGAACGCCGGGTTTCTGGGGCCAACGTCCTGACTTTC

V gene: TRBV19
D gene: NA
clone size: NA
J gene: TRBJ1-1
CDR3 length: 13
CDR3 protein: CASKYNMNTEAFF
CDR3 DNA: TGTGCCAGTAAGTACAACATGAACACTGAAGCTTTCTTT

V gene: TRBV7-7
D gene: NA
clone size: NA
J gene: TRBJ2-7
CDR3 length: 15
CDR3 protein: CASSLRDTGPYEQYF
CDR3 DNA: TGTGCCAGCAGCTTAAGGGACACGGGCCCCTACGAGCAGTACTTC

V gene: TRBV4-3
D gene: TRBD1
clone size: NA
J gene: TRBJ1-2
CDR3 length: 20
CDR3 protein: CASSQLFTGTAFSTNYGYTF
CDR3 DNA: TGCGCCAGCAGCCAACTTTTTACCGGGACAGCCTTCTCCACTAACTATGGCTACACCTTC

V gene: TRBV4-1
D gene: NA
clone size: NA
J gene: TRBJ1-1
CDR3 length: 15
CDR3 protein: CASSQVGTPDTEAFF
CDR3 DNA: TGCGCCAGCAGCCAAGTAGGGACACCGGACACTGAAGCTTTCTTT

V gene: TRBV9
D gene: TRBD2
clone size: NA
J gene: TRBJ2-1
CDR3 length: 16
CDR3 protein: CASSVVSGRGYNEQFF
CDR3 DNA: TGTGCCAGCAGCGTAGTTAGCGGGAGGGGTTACAATGAGCAGTTCTTC

V gene: TRBV29-1
D gene: NA
clone size: NA
J gene: TRBJ2-1
CDR3 length: 15
CDR3 protein: CSVEGGSLPYNEQFF
CDR3 DNA: TGCAGCGTTGAAGGAGGGAGTTTGCCGTACAATGAGCAGTTCTTC

V gene: TRBV7-9
D gene: TRBD1
clone size: NA
J gene: TRBJ1-1
CDR3 length: 12
CDR3 protein: CASRSTGTEAFF
CDR3 DNA: TGTGCCAGCAGATCGACAGGGACTGAAGCTTTCTTT

V gene: TRBV5-4
D gene: TRBD2
clone size: NA
J gene: TRBJ2-3
CDR3 length: 18
CDR3 protein: CASSLTLAGVGWEDTQYF
CDR3 DNA: TGTGCCAGCAGCTTGACACTAGCGGGAGTGGGCTGGGAGGATACGCAGTATTTT

V gene: TRBV19
D gene: NA
clone size: NA
J gene: TRBJ1-2
CDR3 length: 14
CDR3 protein: CASSIVRNNYGYTF
CDR3 DNA: TGTGCCAGTAGTATAGTGCGGAATAACTATGGCTACACCTTC

V gene: TRBV4-3
D gene: TRBD2
clone size: NA
J gene: TRBJ2-1
CDR3 length: 15
CDR3 protein: CASSPRTREWNEQFF
CDR3 DNA: TGCGCCAGCAGTCCCAGAACGCGGGAGTGGAATGAGCAGTTCTTC

V gene: TRBV1
D gene: NA
clone size: NA
J gene: TRBJ2-3
CDR3 length: 16
CDR3 protein: CTSSQEAAESTDTQYF
CDR3 DNA: TGCACCAGCAGCCAAGAAGCAGCGGAGAGCACAGATACGCAGTATTTT

V gene: TRBV29-1
D gene: NA
clone size: once
J gene: TRBJ2-5
CDR3 length: 13
CDR3 protein: CSVAGEGQETQYF
CDR3 DNA: TGCAGCGTCGCAGGGGAAGGTCAAGAGACCCAGTACTTC

V gene: TRBV11-3
D gene: TRBD2
clone size: NA
J gene: TRBJ2-3
CDR3 length: 15
CDR3 protein: CASSPGGGLTDTQYF
CDR3 DNA: TGTGCCAGCAGCCCCGGGGGGGGGCTCACAGATACGCAGTATTTT